This TCR beta chain was identified during a study of control samples from healthy donors and cancer patients. Method: immunoSEQ multiplex PCR; TCRdb's copy keeps in-frame clones and lacks some. The data show 150,000 to 160,000 clones, 85% to 95% seen once. V shed 2 bases and J shed 8 bases, with 15 bases lying between them. This CDR3 contains 14 residues. Germline CDR1 MGHRA, CDR2 YSYEKL. The sequence was collected from a middle-aged man in good health. Sequencing was done on a sample of blood. The J gene is TRBJ1-2, the V gene TRBV4-1; no firm D call. The CDR3 bases are TGCGCCAGCAGCCAAAGCCTCTTAACTAGGGGCTACACCTTC. Amino acids: CASSQSLLTRGYTF.